This record looks at one TCR beta chain sequence and its context. This specimen belongs to a study of blood T cell repertoires in COVID-19. About the research overall: Acute-phase and convalescent COVID-19 samples originated in the United States, Italy and Spain. PBMCs, B-cell-depleted T cells, or T cells were the source of the cDNA or gDNA that made up the material.

Only in-frame clones appear in the TCRdb table, and some are missing; sequencing was by immunoSEQ multiplex PCR. The table includes some 180,000 clones, 87% detected once. The CDR3 is made up of 15 amino acids. The V gene lost 4 bases and the J gene lost 5 bases, with 15 bases spanning the gap. Germline CDR1 reads SGHRS; CDR2 reads YFSETQ. The V call is TRBV5-1, the J call TRBJ1-4; possible D gene TRBD1, 6 bases. The TCR sequence derives from a man aged 55 to 70 with active or convalescent COVID-19. The sample was peripheral blood. The CDR3 region has the DNA TGCGCCAGCAGCCCGGGACACCCTGGGAATGAAAAACTGTTTTTT. Protein product: CASSPGHPGNEKLFF.